This T cell receptor beta chain was observed in a study of T cells in Graves' hyperthyroidism and ophthalmopathy. This clonotype was recorded a few times. From RNA transcripts, TCR beta CDR3 regions were amplified. First-round RT-PCR of the TCR CDR3 relied on the HTBI primer set. Using its own MiXCR run on the multiplex PCR reads, TCRdb lists one record per CDR3 protein. This table holds approximately 690,000 distinct CDR3 sequences, about a fifth found once. This CDR3 region has 14 residues. With 5 bases removed from V and 6 bases from J, the gap between germline ends came to 13 bases. Germline lookup yields CDR1 LGHDT and CDR2 YNNKEL (reference sequence).

This receptor was obtained from a man in his thirties or forties with Graves' ophthalmopathy. The sample comprised blood. The chain couples TRBV3-1 to TRBJ1-4; D is undetermined. The CDR3 nucleotides are TGTGCCAGCAGCAAACTTCTACGGGATGAAAAACTGTTTTTT. Translation: CASSKLLRDEKLFF.